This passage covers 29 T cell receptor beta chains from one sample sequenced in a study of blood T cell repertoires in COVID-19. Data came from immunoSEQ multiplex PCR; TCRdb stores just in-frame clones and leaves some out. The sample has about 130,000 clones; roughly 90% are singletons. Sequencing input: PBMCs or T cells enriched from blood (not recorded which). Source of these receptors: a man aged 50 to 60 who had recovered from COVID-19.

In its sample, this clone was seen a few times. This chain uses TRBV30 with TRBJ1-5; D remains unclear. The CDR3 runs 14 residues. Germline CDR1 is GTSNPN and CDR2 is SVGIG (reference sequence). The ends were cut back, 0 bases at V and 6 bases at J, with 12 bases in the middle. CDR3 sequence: CAWSVKLGSQPQHF. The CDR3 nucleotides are TGTGCCTGGAGTGTAAAGTTGGGGAGTCAGCCCCAGCATTTT.

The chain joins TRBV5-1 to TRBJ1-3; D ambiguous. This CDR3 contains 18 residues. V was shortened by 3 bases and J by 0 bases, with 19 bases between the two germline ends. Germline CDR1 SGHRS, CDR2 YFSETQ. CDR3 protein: CASSWRVTGSTSGNTIYF. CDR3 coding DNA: TGCGCCAGCAGCTGGAGGGTTACGGGGTCCACCTCTGGAAACACCATATATTTT.

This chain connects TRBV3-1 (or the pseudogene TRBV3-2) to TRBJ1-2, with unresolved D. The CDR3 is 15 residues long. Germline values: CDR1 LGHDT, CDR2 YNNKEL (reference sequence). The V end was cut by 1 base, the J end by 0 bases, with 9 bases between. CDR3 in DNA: TGTGCCAGCAGCCAAGGGTACAGTTCTAACTATGGCTACACCTTC. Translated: CASSQGYSSNYGYTF.

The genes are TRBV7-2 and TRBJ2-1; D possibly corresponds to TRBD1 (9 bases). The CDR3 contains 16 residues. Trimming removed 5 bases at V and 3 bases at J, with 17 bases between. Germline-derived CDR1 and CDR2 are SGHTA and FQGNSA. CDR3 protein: CASSRTGAGGYNEQFF. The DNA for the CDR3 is TGTGCCAGCAGCCGGACAGGGGCGGGAGGCTACAATGAGCAGTTCTTC.

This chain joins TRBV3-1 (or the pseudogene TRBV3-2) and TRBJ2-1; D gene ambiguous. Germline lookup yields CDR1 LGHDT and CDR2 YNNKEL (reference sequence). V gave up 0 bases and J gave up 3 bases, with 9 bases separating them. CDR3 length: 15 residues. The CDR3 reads CASSQDYAVYNEQFF. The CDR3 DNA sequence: TGTGCCAGCAGCCAAGATTACGCAGTCTACAATGAGCAGTTCTTC.

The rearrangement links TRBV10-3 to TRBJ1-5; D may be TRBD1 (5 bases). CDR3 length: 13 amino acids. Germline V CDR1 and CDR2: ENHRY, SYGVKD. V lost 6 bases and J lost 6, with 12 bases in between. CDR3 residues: CAIRDTAGQPQHF. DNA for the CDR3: TGTGCCATCAGGGACACCGCCGGTCAGCCCCAGCATTTT.

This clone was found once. The CDR3 reads CASSSDGINSPLHF. Here the CDR3 DNA reads TGCGCCAGCAGCTCGGACGGGATTAATTCACCCCTCCACTTT. The chain uses TRBV5-1 and TRBJ1-6; D uncertain. Germline V gives CDR1 SGHRS, CDR2 YFSETQ. Trimming cost V 3 bases and J 6 bases, with 10 bases left between them. The CDR3 consists of 14 residues.

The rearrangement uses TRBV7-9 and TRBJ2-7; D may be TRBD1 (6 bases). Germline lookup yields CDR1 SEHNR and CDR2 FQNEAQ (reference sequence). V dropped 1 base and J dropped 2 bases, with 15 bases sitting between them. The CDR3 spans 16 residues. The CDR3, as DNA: TGTGCCAGCAGCTTAGATGTCCCAGGGGTGACCTACGAGCAGTACTTC. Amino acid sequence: CASSLDVPGVTYEQYF.

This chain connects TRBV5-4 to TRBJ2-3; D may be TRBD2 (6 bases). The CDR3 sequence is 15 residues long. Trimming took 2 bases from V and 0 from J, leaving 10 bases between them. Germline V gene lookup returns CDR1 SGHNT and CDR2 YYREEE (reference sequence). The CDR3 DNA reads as TGTGCCAGCAGCTTCGGGGGATCAAGCACAGATACGCAGTATTTT. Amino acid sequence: CASSFGGSSTDTQYF.

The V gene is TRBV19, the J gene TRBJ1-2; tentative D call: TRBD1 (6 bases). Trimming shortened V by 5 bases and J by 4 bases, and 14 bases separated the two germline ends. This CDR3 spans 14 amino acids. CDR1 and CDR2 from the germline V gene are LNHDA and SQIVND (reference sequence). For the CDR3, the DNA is TGTGCCAGTAGTCCTAACAGGGAAAGCTATGGCTACACCTTC. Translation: CASSPNRESYGYTF.

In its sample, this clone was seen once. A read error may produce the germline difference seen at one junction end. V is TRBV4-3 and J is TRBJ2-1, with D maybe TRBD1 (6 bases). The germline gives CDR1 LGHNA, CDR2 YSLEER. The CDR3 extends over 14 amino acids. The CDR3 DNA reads TGCGCCAGCAGCCTGGGACGGTCGGGACACCTGCTGGTCTTC. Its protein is CASSLGRSGHLLVF.

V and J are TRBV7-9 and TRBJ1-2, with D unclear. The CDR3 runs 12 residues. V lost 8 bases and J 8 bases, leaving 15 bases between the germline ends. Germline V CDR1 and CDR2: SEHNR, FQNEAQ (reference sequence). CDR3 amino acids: CASRWIREGYTF. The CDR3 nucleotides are TGTGCCAGCCGGTGGATCCGGGAAGGCTACACCTTC.

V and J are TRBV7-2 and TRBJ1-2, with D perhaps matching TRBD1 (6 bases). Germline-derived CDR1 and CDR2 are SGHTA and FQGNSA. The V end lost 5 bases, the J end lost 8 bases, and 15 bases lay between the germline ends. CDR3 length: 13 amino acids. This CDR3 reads CASSPEQGIGYTF. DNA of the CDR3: TGTGCCAGCAGCCCTGAACAGGGAATAGGCTACACCTTC.

DNA of the CDR3: TGCGCCAGCAGCCAAGGGGGGGGCCGGAACACTGAAGCTTTCTTT. Translating it yields CASSQGGGRNTEAFF. V and J are TRBV4-3 and TRBJ1-1, with D perhaps matching TRBD1 (6 bases). This CDR3 region has 15 residues. Trimming pared 1 base from V and 1 base from J, leaving 10 bases between. Germline CDR1 and CDR2: LGHNA and YSLEER.

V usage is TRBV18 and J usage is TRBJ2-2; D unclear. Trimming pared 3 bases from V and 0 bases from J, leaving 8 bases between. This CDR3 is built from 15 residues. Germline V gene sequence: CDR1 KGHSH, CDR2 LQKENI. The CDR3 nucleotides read TGTGCCAGCTCACCCCCAGTTCCGAACACCGGGGAGCTGTTTTTT. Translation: CASSPPVPNTGELFF.

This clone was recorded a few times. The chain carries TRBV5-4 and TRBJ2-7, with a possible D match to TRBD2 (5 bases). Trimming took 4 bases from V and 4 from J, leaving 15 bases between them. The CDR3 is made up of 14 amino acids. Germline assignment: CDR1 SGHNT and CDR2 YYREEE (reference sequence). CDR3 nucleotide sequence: TGTGCCAGCAGCCGCCGAGGGAGTTTATACGAGCAGTACGTC. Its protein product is CASSRRGSLYEQYV.

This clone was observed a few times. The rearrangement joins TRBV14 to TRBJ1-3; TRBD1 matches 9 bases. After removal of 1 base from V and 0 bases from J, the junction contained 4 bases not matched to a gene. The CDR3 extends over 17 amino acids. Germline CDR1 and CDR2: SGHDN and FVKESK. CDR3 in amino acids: CASSQGGQGFSGNTIYF. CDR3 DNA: TGTGCCAGCAGCCAAGGGGGACAGGGATTCTCTGGAAACACCATATATTTT.

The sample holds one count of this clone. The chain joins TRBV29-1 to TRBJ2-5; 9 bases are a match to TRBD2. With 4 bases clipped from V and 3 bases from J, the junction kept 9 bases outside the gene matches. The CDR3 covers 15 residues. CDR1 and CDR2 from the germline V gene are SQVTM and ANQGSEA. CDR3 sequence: CSVAASGGIEETQYF. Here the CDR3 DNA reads TGCAGCGTTGCTGCCAGCGGGGGGATAGAAGAGACCCAGTACTTC.

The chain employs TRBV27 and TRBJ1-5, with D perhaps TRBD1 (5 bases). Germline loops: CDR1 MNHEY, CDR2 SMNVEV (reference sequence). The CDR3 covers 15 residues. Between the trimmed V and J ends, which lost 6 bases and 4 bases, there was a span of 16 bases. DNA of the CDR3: TGTGCCAGCAGCAAGGACACGTTTCAAAATCAGCCCCAGCATTTT. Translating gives CASSKDTFQNQPQHF.

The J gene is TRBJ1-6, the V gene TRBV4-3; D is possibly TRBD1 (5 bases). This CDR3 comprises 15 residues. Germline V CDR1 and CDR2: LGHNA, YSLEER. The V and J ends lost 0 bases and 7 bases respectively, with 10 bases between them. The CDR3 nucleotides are TGCGCCAGCAGCCAAGATGGCAGGGCCAATTCACCCCTCCACTTT. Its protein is CASSQDGRANSPLHF.

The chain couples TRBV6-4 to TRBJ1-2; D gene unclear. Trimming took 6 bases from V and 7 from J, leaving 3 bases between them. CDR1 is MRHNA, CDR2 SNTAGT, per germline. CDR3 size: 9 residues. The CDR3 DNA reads TGTGCCAGCAGGCGTGGCTACACCTTC. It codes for CASRRGYTF.

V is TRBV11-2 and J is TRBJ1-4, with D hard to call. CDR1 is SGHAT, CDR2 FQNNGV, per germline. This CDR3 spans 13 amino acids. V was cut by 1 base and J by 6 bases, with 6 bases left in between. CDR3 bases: TGTGCCAGCAGCTTAGTGCGGGATGAAAAACTGTTTTTT. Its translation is CASSLVRDEKLFF.

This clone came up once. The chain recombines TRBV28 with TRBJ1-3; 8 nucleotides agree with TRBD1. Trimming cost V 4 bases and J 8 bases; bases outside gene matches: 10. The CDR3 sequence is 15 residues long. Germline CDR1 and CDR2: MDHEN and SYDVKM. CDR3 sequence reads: CASSSTGTGYHTIYF. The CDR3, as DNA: TGTGCCAGCAGTTCGACCGGGACAGGCTATCACACCATATATTTT.

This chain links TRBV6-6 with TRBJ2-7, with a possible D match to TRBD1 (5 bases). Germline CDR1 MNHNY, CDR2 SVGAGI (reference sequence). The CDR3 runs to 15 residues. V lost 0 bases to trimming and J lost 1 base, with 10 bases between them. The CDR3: CASSYSAGISYEQYV. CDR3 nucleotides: TGTGCCAGCAGTTACTCGGCAGGGATTTCCTACGAGCAGTACGTC.

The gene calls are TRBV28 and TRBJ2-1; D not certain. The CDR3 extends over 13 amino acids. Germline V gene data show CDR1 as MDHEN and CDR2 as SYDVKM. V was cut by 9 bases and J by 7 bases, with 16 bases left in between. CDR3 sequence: CASSLGSLNEQFF. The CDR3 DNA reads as TGTGCCAGTAGCCTCGGCAGCCTTAATGAGCAGTTCTTC.

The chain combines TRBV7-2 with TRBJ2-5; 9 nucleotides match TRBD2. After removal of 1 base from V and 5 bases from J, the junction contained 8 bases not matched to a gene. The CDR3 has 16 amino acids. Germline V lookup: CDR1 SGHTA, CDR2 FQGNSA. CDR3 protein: CASSLGLRGGSETQYF. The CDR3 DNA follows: TGTGCCAGCAGCTTAGGTTTGCGGGGGGGGTCGGAGACCCAGTACTTC.

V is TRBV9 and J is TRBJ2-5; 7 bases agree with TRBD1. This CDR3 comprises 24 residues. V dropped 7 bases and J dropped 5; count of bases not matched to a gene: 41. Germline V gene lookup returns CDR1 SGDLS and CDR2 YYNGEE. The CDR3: CASVRRRRDSVKRAIVDKWETQYF. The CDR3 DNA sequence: TGTGCCAGCGTACGCAGGAGAAGGGACAGCGTAAAGAGAGCAATCGTAGACAAGTGGGAGACCCAGTACTTC.

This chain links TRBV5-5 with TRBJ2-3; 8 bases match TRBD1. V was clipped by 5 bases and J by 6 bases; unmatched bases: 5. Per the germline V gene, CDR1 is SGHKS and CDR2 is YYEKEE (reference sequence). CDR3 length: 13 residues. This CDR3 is CASRYRGVDTQYF. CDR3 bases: TGTGCCAGCAGATACAGGGGGGTGGATACGCAGTATTTT.

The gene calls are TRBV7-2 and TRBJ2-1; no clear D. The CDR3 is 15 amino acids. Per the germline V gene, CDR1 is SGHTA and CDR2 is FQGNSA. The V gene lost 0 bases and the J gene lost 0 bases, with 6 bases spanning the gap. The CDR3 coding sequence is TGTGCCAGCAGCTTAGCGTCCAGCTCCTACAATGAGCAGTTCTTC. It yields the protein CASSLASSSYNEQFF.